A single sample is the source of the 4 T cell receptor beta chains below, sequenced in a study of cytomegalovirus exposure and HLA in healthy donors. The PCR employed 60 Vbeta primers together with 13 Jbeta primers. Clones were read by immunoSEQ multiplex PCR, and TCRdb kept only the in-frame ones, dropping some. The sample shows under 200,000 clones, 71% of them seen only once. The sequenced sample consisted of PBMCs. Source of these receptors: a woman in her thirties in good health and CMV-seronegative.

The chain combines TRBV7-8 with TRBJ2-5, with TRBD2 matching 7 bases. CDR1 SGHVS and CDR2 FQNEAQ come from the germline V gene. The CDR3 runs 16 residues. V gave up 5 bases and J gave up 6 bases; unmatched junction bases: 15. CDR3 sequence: CASSGSKRDLSKTQYF. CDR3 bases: TGTGCCAGCAGCGGATCGAAGCGGGACCTCTCGAAGACCCAGTACTTC. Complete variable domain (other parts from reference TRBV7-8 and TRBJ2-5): GAGVSQSPRYKVAKRGQDVALRCDPISGHVSLFWYQQALGQGPEFLTYFQNEAQLDKSGLPSDRFFAERPEGSVSTLKIQRTQQEDSAVYLCASSGSKRDLSKTQYFGPGTRLLVL.

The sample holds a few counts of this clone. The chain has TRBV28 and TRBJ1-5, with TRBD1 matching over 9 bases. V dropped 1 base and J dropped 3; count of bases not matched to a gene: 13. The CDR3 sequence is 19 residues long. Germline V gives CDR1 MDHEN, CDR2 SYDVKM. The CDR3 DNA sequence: TGTGCCAGCAGTTTATCGGGTCCCGGGACAGGGATGGACAATCAGCCCCAGCATTTT. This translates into CASSLSGPGTGMDNQPQHF.

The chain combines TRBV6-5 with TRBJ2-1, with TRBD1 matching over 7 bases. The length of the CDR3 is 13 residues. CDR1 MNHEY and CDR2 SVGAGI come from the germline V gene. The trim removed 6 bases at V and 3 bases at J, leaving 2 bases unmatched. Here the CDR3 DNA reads TGTGCCAGCAGATCAGGGGGCTACAATGAGCAGTTCTTC. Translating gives CASRSGGYNEQFF.

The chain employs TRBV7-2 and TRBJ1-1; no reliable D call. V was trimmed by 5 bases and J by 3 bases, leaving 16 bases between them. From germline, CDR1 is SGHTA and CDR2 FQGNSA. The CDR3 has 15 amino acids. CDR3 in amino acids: CASSLLAFQDTEAFF. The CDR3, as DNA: TGTGCCAGCAGCCTCCTGGCGTTCCAGGACACTGAAGCTTTCTTT.